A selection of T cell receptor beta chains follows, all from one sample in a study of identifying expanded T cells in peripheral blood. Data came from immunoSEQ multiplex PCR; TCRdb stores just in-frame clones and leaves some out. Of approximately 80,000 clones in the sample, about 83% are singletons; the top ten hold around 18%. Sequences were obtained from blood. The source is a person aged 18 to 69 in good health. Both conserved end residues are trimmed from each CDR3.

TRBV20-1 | SARDINEQF
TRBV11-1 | ASSLSGTSVGEQY
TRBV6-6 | ASTPDGSYNEQF
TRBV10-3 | AISERQGENGYT
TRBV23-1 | ASSQRPDRGLSYEQY
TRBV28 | ASSLGVTGELF
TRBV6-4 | ASSDSLSGSSGANVLT
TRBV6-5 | ASSRGGETQY
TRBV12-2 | ASRPKIRNSPLH
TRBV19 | ASSIIRGKRYEQY
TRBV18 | ASSGSGTSATDTQY
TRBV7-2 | ASSSPLPLAGSYEQY
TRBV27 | AIGTSGAYEQY
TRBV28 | AIGQGLAGGAQY
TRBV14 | ASSPHGLQGMSGYT
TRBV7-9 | ASSLAPMGRTDTQY
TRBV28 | ASSLLQVGSGGRRATEKLF
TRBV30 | AWSVQRGFLSYEQY
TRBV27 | ASRPDRVGYGYT
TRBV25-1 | ASRESVTGGGTEAF
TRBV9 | ASSVDGGGTGNTIY
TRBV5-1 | ASSLGLNEKLF
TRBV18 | ASSPQGDETQY
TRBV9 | ASSVGDEARQPQH
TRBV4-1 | ASSPSSWGTQETQY
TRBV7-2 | ASRLQGNTEAF
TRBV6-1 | ASSEAGLAGGPQF
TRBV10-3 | AISDPTGGQETQY
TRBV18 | ASSPPTGNGEETQY
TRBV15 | ATSRDLGQGDGYT
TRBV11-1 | ASNPGLAGEDYEQY
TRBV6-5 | ASMVSGGNTIY
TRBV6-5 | ASSSLGRSYNEQF
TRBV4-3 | ASSQDWGQGIETQY
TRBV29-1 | SVQADTDTQY
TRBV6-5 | ASSDGYYEQY
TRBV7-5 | ARSFTGYYEQY
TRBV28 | ASSFLFVVRDRKITGANVLT